Reported below is one T cell receptor beta chain. Study processing details: Amplified reference gene primers provided the basis for estimating nucleated cell counts. Sequenced by immunoSEQ multiplex PCR; TCRdb stores in-frame clones only, minus some. The V and J calls and the clone size are those of that table, but D and trimming were determined from the DNA. Among some 60,000 clones listed, 90% were seen once. This sample is part of a study of blood T cell repertoires in COVID-19. Study-wide background: Sources were T cells, B-cell-depleted T cells, or PBMCs; the material itself was cDNA or gDNA.

The sequencing input was peripheral blood. This clonotype was sampled from a middle-aged man with acute or convalescent COVID-19.

CDR3 region: CASSPGQLNTEAFF. The CDR3 DNA sequence: TGTGCCAGCAGCCCCGGACAGTTGAACACTGAAGCTTTCTTT. V usage is TRBV7-3 and J usage is TRBJ1-1, with D possibly matching TRBD1 (6 bases). The V end lost 5 bases, the J end lost 0 bases, and 10 bases lay between the germline ends. The germline V gene has CDR1 SGHTA and CDR2 FQGTGA. The CDR3 covers 14 residues.